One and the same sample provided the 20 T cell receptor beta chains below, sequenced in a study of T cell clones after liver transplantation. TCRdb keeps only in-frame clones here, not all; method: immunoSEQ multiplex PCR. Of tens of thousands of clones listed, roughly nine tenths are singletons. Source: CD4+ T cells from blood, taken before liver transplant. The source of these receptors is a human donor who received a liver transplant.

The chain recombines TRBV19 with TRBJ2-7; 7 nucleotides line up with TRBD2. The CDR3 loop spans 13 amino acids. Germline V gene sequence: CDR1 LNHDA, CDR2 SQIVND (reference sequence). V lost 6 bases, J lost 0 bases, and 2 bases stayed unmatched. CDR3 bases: TGTGCCAGTAGGGGGGACTACTCCTACGAGCAGTACTTC. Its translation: CASRGDYSYEQYF.

This CDR3 reads CAIRTTSGSPDTQYF. CDR3 bases: TGTGCCATCAGAACGACTAGCGGGAGCCCAGATACGCAGTATTTT. The rearrangement uses TRBV10-3 and TRBJ2-3, with 12 bases lining up with TRBD2. Germline values: CDR1 ENHRY, CDR2 SYGVKD. After removal of 6 bases from V and 4 bases from J, the junction contained 5 bases not matched to a gene. The CDR3 is 15 residues long.

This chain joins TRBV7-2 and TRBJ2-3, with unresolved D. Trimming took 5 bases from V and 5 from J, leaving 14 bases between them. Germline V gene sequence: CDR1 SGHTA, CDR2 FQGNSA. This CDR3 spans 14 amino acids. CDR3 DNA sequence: TGTGCCAGCAGCCCGGATCGTGTCCGAGATACGCAGTATTTT. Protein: CASSPDRVRDTQYF.

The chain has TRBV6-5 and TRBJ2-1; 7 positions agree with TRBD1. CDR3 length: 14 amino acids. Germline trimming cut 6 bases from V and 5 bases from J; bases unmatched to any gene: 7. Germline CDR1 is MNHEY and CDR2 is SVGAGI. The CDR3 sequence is CASSAGTANNEQFF. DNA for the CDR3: TGTGCCAGCAGCGCCGGGACAGCTAACAATGAGCAGTTCTTC.

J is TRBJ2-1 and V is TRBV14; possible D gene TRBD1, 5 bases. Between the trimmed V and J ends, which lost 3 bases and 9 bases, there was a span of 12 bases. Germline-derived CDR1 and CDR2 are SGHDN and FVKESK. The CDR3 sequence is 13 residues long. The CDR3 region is CASSHQDQGEQFF. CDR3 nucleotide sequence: TGTGCCAGCAGCCATCAAGATCAGGGTGAGCAGTTCTTC.

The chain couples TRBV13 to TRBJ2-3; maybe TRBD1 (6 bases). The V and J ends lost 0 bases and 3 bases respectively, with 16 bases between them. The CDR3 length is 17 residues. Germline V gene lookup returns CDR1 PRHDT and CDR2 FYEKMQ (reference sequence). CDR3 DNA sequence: TGTGCCAGCAGCTTAGGCAGGTGGGACACCGCGACAGATACGCAGTATTTT. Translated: CASSLGRWDTATDTQYF.

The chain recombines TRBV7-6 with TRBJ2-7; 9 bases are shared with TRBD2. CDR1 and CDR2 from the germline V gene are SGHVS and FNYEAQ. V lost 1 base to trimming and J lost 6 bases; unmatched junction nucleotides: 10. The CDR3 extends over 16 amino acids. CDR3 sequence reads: CASSLGLAGGPSEQYF. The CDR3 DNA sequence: TGTGCCAGCAGCTTAGGTTTGGCGGGAGGGCCATCCGAGCAGTACTTC.

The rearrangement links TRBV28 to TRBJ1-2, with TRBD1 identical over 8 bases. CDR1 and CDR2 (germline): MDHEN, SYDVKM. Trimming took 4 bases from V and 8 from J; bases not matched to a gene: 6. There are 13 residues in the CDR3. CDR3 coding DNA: TGTGCCAGCAGTTGGGACAGGATCGGCGGCTACACCTTC. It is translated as CASSWDRIGGYTF.

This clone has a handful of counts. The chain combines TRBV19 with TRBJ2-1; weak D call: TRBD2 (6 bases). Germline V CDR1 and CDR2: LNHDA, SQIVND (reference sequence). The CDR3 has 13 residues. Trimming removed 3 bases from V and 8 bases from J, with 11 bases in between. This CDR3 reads CASSISWGDEQFF. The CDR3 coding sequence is TGTGCCAGTAGTATCTCGTGGGGGGATGAGCAGTTCTTC.

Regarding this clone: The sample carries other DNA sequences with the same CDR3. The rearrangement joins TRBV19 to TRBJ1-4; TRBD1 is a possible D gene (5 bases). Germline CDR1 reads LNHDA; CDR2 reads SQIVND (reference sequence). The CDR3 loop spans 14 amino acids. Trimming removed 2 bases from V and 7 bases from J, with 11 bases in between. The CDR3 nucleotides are TGTGCCAGTAGTATACCGGGACGGAGTGAAAAACTGTTTTTT. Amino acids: CASSIPGRSEKLFF.

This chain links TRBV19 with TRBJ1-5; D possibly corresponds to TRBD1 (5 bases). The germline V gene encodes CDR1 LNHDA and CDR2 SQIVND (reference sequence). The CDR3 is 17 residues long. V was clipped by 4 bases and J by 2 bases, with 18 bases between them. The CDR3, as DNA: TGTGCCAGTAGTAGAAAAGGTCAGGGTAGGGGCAATCAGCCCCAGCATTTT. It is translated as CASSRKGQGRGNQPQHF.

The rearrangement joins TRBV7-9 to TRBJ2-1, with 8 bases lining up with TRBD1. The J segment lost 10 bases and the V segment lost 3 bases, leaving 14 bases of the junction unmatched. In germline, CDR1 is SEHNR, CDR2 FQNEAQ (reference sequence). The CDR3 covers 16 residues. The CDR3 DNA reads TGTGCCAGCAGCTTTACCGGGACAGGCCACGGTGGGGAGCAGTTCTTC. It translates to CASSFTGTGHGGEQFF.

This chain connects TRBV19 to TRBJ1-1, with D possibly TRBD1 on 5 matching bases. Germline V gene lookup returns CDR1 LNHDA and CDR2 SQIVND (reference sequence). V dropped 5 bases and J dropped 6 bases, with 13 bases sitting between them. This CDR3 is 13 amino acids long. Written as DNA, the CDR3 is TGTGCCAGTAGTGGGGGTCAGGGCGCTGAAGCTTTCTTT. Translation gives CASSGGQGAEAFF.

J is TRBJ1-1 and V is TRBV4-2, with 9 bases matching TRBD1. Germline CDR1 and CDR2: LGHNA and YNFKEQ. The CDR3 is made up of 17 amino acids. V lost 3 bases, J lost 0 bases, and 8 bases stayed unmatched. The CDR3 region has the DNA TGTGCCAGCAGCCAGCCTCCGGGACAGGGTATGAACACTGAAGCTTTCTTT. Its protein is CASSQPPGQGMNTEAFF.

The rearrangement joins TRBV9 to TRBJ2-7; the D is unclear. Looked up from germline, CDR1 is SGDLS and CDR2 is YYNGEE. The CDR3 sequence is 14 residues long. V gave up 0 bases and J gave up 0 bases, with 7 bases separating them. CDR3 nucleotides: TGTGCCAGCAGCGTAGAGGTAGTCTCCTACGAGCAGTACTTC. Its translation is CASSVEVVSYEQYF.

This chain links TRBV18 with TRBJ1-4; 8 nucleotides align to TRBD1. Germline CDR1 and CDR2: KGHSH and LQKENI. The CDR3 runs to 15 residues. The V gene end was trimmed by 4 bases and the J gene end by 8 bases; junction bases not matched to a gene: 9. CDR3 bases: TGTGCCAGCTCACGAGACAGGGGTGGATCCGAAAAACTGTTTTTT. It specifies CASSRDRGGSEKLFF.

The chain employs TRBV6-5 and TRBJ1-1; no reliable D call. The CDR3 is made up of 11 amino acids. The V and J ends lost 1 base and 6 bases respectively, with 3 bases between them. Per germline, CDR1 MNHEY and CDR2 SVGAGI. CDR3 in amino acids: CASSYYSEAFF. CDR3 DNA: TGTGCCAGCAGTTACTATTCTGAAGCTTTCTTT.

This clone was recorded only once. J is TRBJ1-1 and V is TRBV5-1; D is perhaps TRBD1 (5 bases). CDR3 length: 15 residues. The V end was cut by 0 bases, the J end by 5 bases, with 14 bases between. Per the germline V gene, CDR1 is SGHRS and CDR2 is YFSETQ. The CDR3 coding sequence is TGCGCCAGCAGCTTGGATAGGGCGGGGGATACTGAAGCTTTCTTT. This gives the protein CASSLDRAGDTEAFF.

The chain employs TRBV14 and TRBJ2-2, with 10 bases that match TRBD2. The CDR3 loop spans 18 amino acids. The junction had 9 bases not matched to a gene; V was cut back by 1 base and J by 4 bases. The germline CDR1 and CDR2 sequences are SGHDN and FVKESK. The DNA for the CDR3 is TGTGCCAGCAGCCAAGGACCAGCGGGAGGGCTAGCCACCGGGGAGCTGTTTTTT. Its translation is CASSQGPAGGLATGELFF.

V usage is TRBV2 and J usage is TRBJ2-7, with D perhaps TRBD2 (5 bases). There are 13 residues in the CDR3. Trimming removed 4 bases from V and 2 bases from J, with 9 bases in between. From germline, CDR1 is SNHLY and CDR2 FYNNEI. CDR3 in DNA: TGTGCCAGCAGTGTACTAGAAACCTACGAGCAGTACTTC. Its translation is CASSVLETYEQYF.